These T cell receptor beta chains were read from a single sample in a study of glioma-infiltrating T cells. TCRdb re-called the multiplex PCR reads through MiXCR, storing one row per CDR3 protein. The sample includes more than 90,000 distinct CDR3 sequences, roughly 39% of them seen just once. Sequencing was performed on glioma tissue, nonneoplastic brain tissue, or PBMCs (not recorded which). Source of these receptors: a human donor with low-grade glioma or glioblastoma, undergoing nonglioma brain surgery, or in good health (not recorded which). CDR3s leave out the opening cysteine and the closing phenylalanine or tryptophan. A D gene is named only where the DNA matches it firmly.

V: TRBV6-2/TRBV6-3
D: NA
CDR3: VSTLGRGGAYEQY

V: TRBV3-1
D: NA
CDR3: ASSQDPQGQTLQETQY

V: TRBV29-1
D: NA
CDR3: SVAGTSGVNEQF

V: TRBV28
D: TRBD1
CDR3: ASSRVGTGGMKNIQY

V: TRBV7-6
D: NA
CDR3: ASSLVTGSNQPQH

V: TRBV15
D: TRBD1
CDR3: ATSRLDREDYGYT

V: TRBV7-8
D: NA
CDR3: ASSLGTTSYNEQF

V: TRBV6-1
D: NA
CDR3: ASSSSNEQF

V: TRBV3-1
D: NA
CDR3: ASSTWQGARGYT

V: TRBV10-3
D: TRBD2
CDR3: AISSPGLEYNEQF

V: TRBV27
D: NA
CDR3: ASSSGQTSGNTIY

V: TRBV7-9
D: NA
CDR3: ASSLSEAPGPQH